These T cell receptor beta chains were read from a single sample in a study of blood T cell repertoires in COVID-19. Assay used: immunoSEQ multiplex PCR; TCRdb lists only in-frame clones, some missing. Here the sample spans 300,000 to 450,000 clones, roughly 86% being singletons. Specimen: peripheral blood. Receptor source: an older woman with COVID-19, enrolled during active disease. Each CDR3 is given with its conserved first and last residue. The order of the fields is V gene, clone size, J gene, D gene, CDR3 length, CDR3 DNA, CDR3 protein. A D gene is named only where the DNA matches it firmly. Clone size appears in some rows only: once, few, many, or a class for an expanded clone.

v_call: TRBV28
clone_size: .
j_call: TRBJ2-7
d_call: TRBD1
cdr3_length: 13
cdr3_nt: TGTGCCAGCAGAAGAAGACAGGGTCGCGAGCAGTACTTC
cdr3_aa: CASRRRQGREQYF

v_call: TRBV28
clone_size: .
j_call: TRBJ2-2
d_call: .
cdr3_length: 15
cdr3_nt: TGTGCCAGCAGTGCTCACAACAGGTACACCGGGGAGCTGTTTTTT
cdr3_aa: CASSAHNRYTGELFF

v_call: TRBV6-5
clone_size: .
j_call: TRBJ2-5
d_call: .
cdr3_length: 15
cdr3_nt: TGTGCCAGCAGTACAACACGGGGGACCCAAGAGACCCAGTACTTC
cdr3_aa: CASSTTRGTQETQYF

v_call: TRBV5-1
clone_size: .
j_call: TRBJ2-1
d_call: .
cdr3_length: 15
cdr3_nt: TGCGCCAGCAGCTTGGTCCCGACAGAATACAATGAGCAGTTCTTC
cdr3_aa: CASSLVPTEYNEQFF

v_call: TRBV6-5
clone_size: .
j_call: TRBJ1-5
d_call: .
cdr3_length: 15
cdr3_nt: TGTGCCAGCAGCCGATACAGTTATAGCAATCAGCCCCAGCATTTT
cdr3_aa: CASSRYSYSNQPQHF

v_call: TRBV11-2
clone_size: .
j_call: TRBJ2-1
d_call: TRBD2
cdr3_length: 15
cdr3_nt: TGTGCCAGCAGCCCGCCGGGGGGGTCCTACAATGAGCAGTTCTTC
cdr3_aa: CASSPPGGSYNEQFF

v_call: TRBV5-1
clone_size: .
j_call: TRBJ2-1
d_call: .
cdr3_length: 15
cdr3_nt: TGCGCCAGTACTCCGCGAGGGGGGGGCCAAAAAGAGCAGTTCTTC
cdr3_aa: CASTPRGGGQKEQFF

v_call: TRBV12-3/TRBV12-4
clone_size: .
j_call: TRBJ1-1
d_call: .
cdr3_length: 12
cdr3_nt: TGTGCCAGCAGTTTTGGGCAGATTGAAGCTTTCTTT
cdr3_aa: CASSFGQIEAFF

v_call: TRBV30
clone_size: .
j_call: TRBJ2-5
d_call: TRBD1
cdr3_length: 14
cdr3_nt: TGTGCCTGGAGTAGGGGGACAGGGGGAGAGACCCAGTACTTC
cdr3_aa: CAWSRGTGGETQYF

v_call: TRBV24-1
clone_size: .
j_call: TRBJ2-1
d_call: TRBD2
cdr3_length: 17
cdr3_nt: TGTGCCACCAGTGATCCCCAAATACGGGGGGGTGACGCTCAGCAGTTCTTC
cdr3_aa: CATSDPQIRGGDAQQFF

v_call: TRBV9
clone_size: .
j_call: TRBJ2-1
d_call: TRBD2
cdr3_length: 15
cdr3_nt: TGTGCCAGCAGCGCGGGACTAGCGGGGGGAGCTAGGCAGTTCTTC
cdr3_aa: CASSAGLAGGARQFF

v_call: TRBV12-3/TRBV12-4
clone_size: .
j_call: TRBJ2-7
d_call: .
cdr3_length: 13
cdr3_nt: TGTGCCAGCAGTATCCGGGGTACCTACGAGCAGTACTTC
cdr3_aa: CASSIRGTYEQYF

v_call: TRBV5-1
clone_size: .
j_call: TRBJ2-5
d_call: .
cdr3_length: 12
cdr3_nt: TGCGCCAGCAGCTTGCCCGGAGAGACCCAGTACTTC
cdr3_aa: CASSLPGETQYF

v_call: TRBV27
clone_size: .
j_call: TRBJ1-2
d_call: .
cdr3_length: 13
cdr3_nt: TGTGCCAGCAGCTCCTCAGGATACTATGGCTACACCTTC
cdr3_aa: CASSSSGYYGYTF

v_call: TRBV6-5
clone_size: .
j_call: TRBJ1-5
d_call: TRBD1
cdr3_length: 14
cdr3_nt: TGTGCCAGCAGTCCGACAGGGGAAAGTCAGCCCCAGCATTTT
cdr3_aa: CASSPTGESQPQHF

v_call: TRBV28
clone_size: .
j_call: TRBJ2-1
d_call: TRBD1
cdr3_length: 14
cdr3_nt: TGTGCCAGCAGTTTGACAGGGACCTACAATGAGCAGTTCTTC
cdr3_aa: CASSLTGTYNEQFF

v_call: TRBV5-6
clone_size: .
j_call: TRBJ2-6
d_call: TRBD2
cdr3_length: 18
cdr3_nt: TGTGCCAGCGGATTGCTGGGGAGGGGCGTTGCTGGGGCCAACGTCCTGACTTTC
cdr3_aa: CASGLLGRGVAGANVLTF

v_call: TRBV2
clone_size: .
j_call: TRBJ1-2
d_call: .
cdr3_length: 16
cdr3_nt: TGTGCCAGCGGCTCCACCTCGGACAGTCGGACCTTTGGCTACACCTTC
cdr3_aa: CASGSTSDSRTFGYTF

v_call: TRBV7-9
clone_size: .
j_call: TRBJ2-5
d_call: .
cdr3_length: 17
cdr3_nt: TGTGCCAGCAGTCCCTACCGGGCCGATCTTCAGGGCGAGACCCAGTACTTC
cdr3_aa: CASSPYRADLQGETQYF

v_call: TRBV9
clone_size: few
j_call: TRBJ1-5
d_call: .
cdr3_length: 15
cdr3_nt: TGTGCCAGCAGCGTAGGGGGCAGGGAAGGGCAGCCCCAGCATTTT
cdr3_aa: CASSVGGREGQPQHF

v_call: TRBV4-2
clone_size: .
j_call: TRBJ2-7
d_call: TRBD1
cdr3_length: 16
cdr3_nt: TGTGCCAGCAGCCTAGGTGGAGACAGGGGGTGGTACGAGCAGTACTTC
cdr3_aa: CASSLGGDRGWYEQYF

v_call: TRBV4-2
clone_size: .
j_call: TRBJ2-5
d_call: TRBD2
cdr3_length: 16
cdr3_nt: TGTGCCAGCAGCCAAGATTGGGCTAGCGGGCAAGAGACCCAGTACTTC
cdr3_aa: CASSQDWASGQETQYF

v_call: TRBV23-1
clone_size: .
j_call: TRBJ2-7
d_call: TRBD1
cdr3_length: 17
cdr3_nt: TGCGCCAGCAGTCAATCGATCCCCGGACAGGGGAAGTACGAGCAGTACTTC
cdr3_aa: CASSQSIPGQGKYEQYF

v_call: TRBV5-1
clone_size: .
j_call: TRBJ1-1
d_call: .
cdr3_length: 14
cdr3_nt: TGCGCCAGCAGCACACAGGGAGGGGTCACTGAAGCTTTCTTT
cdr3_aa: CASSTQGGVTEAFF

v_call: TRBV16
clone_size: .
j_call: TRBJ1-1
d_call: .
cdr3_length: 15
cdr3_nt: TGTGCCAGCAGCCAAGAGGCGACTAGCGGCACTGAAGCTTTCTTT
cdr3_aa: CASSQEATSGTEAFF

v_call: TRBV7-8
clone_size: .
j_call: TRBJ2-1
d_call: TRBD2
cdr3_length: 15
cdr3_nt: TGTGCCAGCGGGACTAGCGGGTCCTCATACAATGAGCAGTTCTTC
cdr3_aa: CASGTSGSSYNEQFF

v_call: TRBV6-5
clone_size: .
j_call: TRBJ2-1
d_call: TRBD2
cdr3_length: 13
cdr3_nt: TGTGCCAGCAGTTTAAGCGGGGGAACAGAGCAGTTCTTC
cdr3_aa: CASSLSGGTEQFF

v_call: TRBV4-1
clone_size: once
j_call: TRBJ2-5
d_call: TRBD2
cdr3_length: 16
cdr3_nt: TGCGCCAGCAGCCAGGACTCTAGCGGAACGCAAGAGACCCAGTACTTC
cdr3_aa: CASSQDSSGTQETQYF

v_call: TRBV19
clone_size: .
j_call: TRBJ1-4
d_call: .
cdr3_length: 17
cdr3_nt: TGTGCCAGTAGTATAACGGTGCCCCGTGCAACTAATGAAAAACTGTTTTTT
cdr3_aa: CASSITVPRATNEKLFF

v_call: TRBV2
clone_size: once
j_call: TRBJ2-1
d_call: TRBD1
cdr3_length: 14
cdr3_nt: TGTGCCAGCAGTGACAGGACAGGGCGGAATGAGCAGTTCTTC
cdr3_aa: CASSDRTGRNEQFF

v_call: TRBV5-6
clone_size: .
j_call: TRBJ1-6
d_call: TRBD1
cdr3_length: 17
cdr3_nt: TGTGCCAGCAGCTGGGGGACAGGGGGCTCCTATAATTCACCCCTCCACTTT
cdr3_aa: CASSWGTGGSYNSPLHF

v_call: TRBV18
clone_size: .
j_call: TRBJ1-1
d_call: .
cdr3_length: 13
cdr3_nt: TGTGCCAGCTCAGAATACAGGGAGAATGAAGCTTTCTTT
cdr3_aa: CASSEYRENEAFF

v_call: TRBV20-1
clone_size: .
j_call: TRBJ2-7
d_call: TRBD2
cdr3_length: 13
cdr3_nt: TGCAGTGCTAGTGTAGCGGGGGTCTACGAGCAGTACTTC
cdr3_aa: CSASVAGVYEQYF